One and the same sample provided the 26 T cell receptor beta chains below, sequenced in a study of T-cell reconstitution after alpha-beta-depleted transplantation in children. The TCRbeta library was prepared with unique molecular identifiers. TCRdb re-called the PCR reads through MiXCR, storing one row per CDR3 protein. The repertoire holds almost 500,000 distinct CDR3 sequences, with roughly 10% as singletons. The source material was PBMCs, sampled before TCRalphabeta/CD19-depleted stem cell transplant. These receptors all come from a child aged 2-15 years with inherited bone marrow failure, due to receive a stem cell transplant.

Ten or more counts support this clonotype. V usage is TRBV20-1 and J usage is TRBJ2-3; TRBD2 agrees at 8 bases. This CDR3 comprises 15 residues. The germline V gene encodes CDR1 DFQATT and CDR2 SNEGSKA (reference sequence). V shed 3 bases, J shed 2 bases, and the junction held 7 bases outside the gene matches. The DNA of the CDR3 is TGCAGTGCTAGTGGAGCGGGAGTAGTCACAGATACGCAGTATTTT. This codes for CSASGAGVVTDTQYF.

This clonotype has a count of ten or more. The CDR3 sequence: CASSFPPSGRAADTQYF. The CDR3 DNA reads TGTGCCAGCAGTTTCCCGCCGAGCGGGAGGGCCGCGGATACGCAGTATTTT. The chain couples TRBV12-3 or TRBV12-4 to TRBJ2-3; 10 nucleotides match TRBD2. This CDR3 comprises 17 residues. V lost 3 bases, J lost 6 bases, and 12 bases stayed unmatched.

Only a few counts were recorded for this clonotype. The genes are TRBV20-1 and TRBJ2-3, with TRBD2 identical over 10 bases. The CDR3 is 14 residues long. J lost 4 bases, V lost 3 bases, and 4 bases had no gene match. The germline CDR1 and CDR2 sequences are DFQATT and SNEGSKA (reference sequence). The DNA of the CDR3 is TGCAGTGCTAGCCCTAGCGGGAGCCCAGATACGCAGTATTTT. Translated, it gives CSASPSGSPDTQYF.

The chain carries TRBV7-2 and TRBJ1-5, with TRBD1 as a possible D gene (5 bases). Trimming removed 1 base from V and 7 bases from J, with 14 bases in between. Germline lookup yields CDR1 SGHTA and CDR2 FQGNSA. The length of the CDR3 is 15 residues. The CDR3 nucleotides are TGTGCCAGCAGCTTAGTAGGTGGTCAGGGCCAGCCCCAGCATTTT. This gives the protein CASSLVGGQGQPQHF.

This clonotype was picked up many times. This rearrangement joins TRBV20-1 to TRBJ2-1; 9 bases agree with TRBD2. Germline loops: CDR1 DFQATT, CDR2 SNEGSKA (reference sequence). Unmatched junction bases numbered 8, after V lost 6 bases and J lost 8 bases. CDR3 length equals 13 residues. The chain's CDR3 is CSAIGLASYEQFF. The CDR3 DNA sequence: TGCAGTGCGATCGGACTAGCGAGCTATGAGCAGTTCTTC.

The chain joins TRBV29-1 to TRBJ1-4, with D perhaps TRBD1 (6 bases). Germline V gives CDR1 SQVTM, CDR2 ANQGSEA. This CDR3 spans 13 amino acids. V was clipped by 5 bases and J by 5 bases, with 12 bases between them. CDR3 in amino acids: CSVIGGLNEKLFF. Written as DNA, the CDR3 is TGCAGCGTTATCGGGGGGCTGAATGAAAAACTGTTTTTT.

J is TRBJ2-5 and V is TRBV7-2, with TRBD1 matching 7 bases. The CDR3 is 16 residues long. CDR1 SGHTA and CDR2 FQGNSA come from the germline V gene. Germline trimming cut 1 base from V and 1 base from J; bases unmatched to any gene: 6. CDR3 residues: CASSLDTGVGQETQYF. CDR3 DNA: TGTGCCAGCAGCTTAGATACAGGGGTGGGCCAAGAGACCCAGTACTTC.

The sample holds many counts of this clonotype. This sequence joins TRBV6-2 or TRBV6-3 and TRBJ2-1, with 7 bases that match TRBD1. CDR3 length equals 20 residues. V lost 0 bases and J lost 4; bases outside the gene matches: 18. The germline V gene has CDR1 MNHEY and CDR2 SVGEGT. The CDR3: CASSYSFSGQKDLGYNEQFF. In DNA form, the CDR3 reads TGTGCCAGCAGTTACTCGTTTTCGGGACAGAAAGACTTGGGGTACAATGAGCAGTTCTTC.

This clonotype occurred many times. At one end, the junction sequence differs from germline, possibly due to a read error. This rearrangement joins TRBV29-1 to TRBJ2-3, with D perhaps being TRBD1 or TRBD2 (5 bases each). Looked up from germline, CDR1 is SQVTM and CDR2 is ANQGSEA. CDR3 size: 17 residues. The CDR3 DNA reads as TGCAGCGTTGAAGGTAGCAGGGAGACCGCTAGCACAGATACGCATTATTTT. Protein sequence: CSVEGSRETASTDTHYF.

This clonotype was detected ten times or more. V gene TRBV7-9 combines with J gene TRBJ2-3, with 7 positions matching TRBD2. Germline values: CDR1 SEHNR, CDR2 FQNEAQ (reference sequence). CDR3 length equals 15 residues. V lost 6 bases to trimming and J lost 6 bases; unmatched junction nucleotides: 12. The CDR3 here is CASRPGGSITDTQYF. CDR3 sequence (DNA): TGTGCCAGCAGGCCGGGCGGGAGTATTACGGATACGCAGTATTTT.

The rearrangement links TRBV4-1 to TRBJ1-1, with 7 bases lining up with TRBD1. Germline V gives CDR1 MGHRA, CDR2 YSYEKL. Trimming took 1 base from V and 6 from J; bases not matched to a gene: 2. The CDR3 is 13 amino acids. The chain's CDR3 is CASSQGQGAEAFF. As DNA, the CDR3 is TGCGCCAGCAGCCAAGGGCAGGGGGCTGAAGCTTTCTTT.

This clonotype was counted only a few times. The J gene is TRBJ2-7, the V gene TRBV29-1; TRBD2 is a possible D gene (5 bases). The CDR3 runs to 12 residues. Per the germline V gene, CDR1 is SQVTM and CDR2 is ANQGSEA. V lost 3 bases, J lost 3 bases, and 9 bases lay in between. In DNA, the CDR3 is TGCAGCGTTGACGGCGAGGGCTACGAGCAGTACTTC. This sequence encodes CSVDGEGYEQYF.

There are many counts of this clonotype. The chain uses TRBV10-3 and TRBJ2-2; D may be TRBD1 (6 bases). The length of the CDR3 is 15 residues. Germline V lookup: CDR1 ENHRY, CDR2 SYGVKD. The V end was cut by 10 bases, the J end by 4 bases, with 19 bases between. CDR3 in DNA: TGTGCCAATAGGGACGGGACATCGAGCACCGGGGAGCTGTTTTTT. Translated, it gives CANRDGTSSTGELFF.

There are many counts of this clonotype. V gene TRBV20-1 combines with J gene TRBJ1-1; D gene uncertain. Germline CDR1 reads DFQATT; CDR2 reads SNEGSKA (reference sequence). Between the trimmed V and J ends, which lost 3 bases and 2 bases, there was a span of 13 bases. The CDR3 loop spans 14 amino acids. CDR3 DNA: TGCAGTGCTAGGGCCCGGAGCCATAACACTGAAGCTTTCTTT. Its translation is CSARARSHNTEAFF.

This clonotype appeared many times. The rearrangement links TRBV7-6 to TRBJ2-1, with D possibly matching TRBD2 (5 bases). Trimming pared 5 bases from V and 5 bases from J, leaving 22 bases between. The germline V gene has CDR1 SGHVS and CDR2 FNYEAQ. CDR3 length: 17 amino acids. The CDR3 DNA follows: TGTGCCAGCAGCCCTGCCCCCCCGGGGTGGGGTAACAATGAGCAGTTCTTC. This codes for CASSPAPPGWGNNEQFF.

This chain joins TRBV19 and TRBJ2-3; D possibly uses TRBD1 or TRBD2 (5 bases each). Germline V gives CDR1 LNHDA, CDR2 SQIVND (reference sequence). CDR3 length: 15 residues. V was clipped by 2 bases and J by 2 bases, with 11 bases between them. The CDR3 spells CASSIRGTDTDTQYF. DNA for the CDR3: TGTGCCAGTAGTATACGAGGGACCGACACAGATACGCAGTATTTT.

This clonotype has more than one count but fewer than ten. The chain recombines TRBV19 with TRBJ1-5, with D hard to call. V was pared by 6 bases and J by 3 bases, with 6 bases between. CDR1 and CDR2 (germline): LNHDA, SQIVND (reference sequence). The CDR3 totals 12 residues. Written as DNA, the CDR3 is TGTGCCAGTAGAGACTTCAATCAGCCCCAGCATTTT. This gives the protein CASRDFNQPQHF. Complete variable domain (other parts from reference TRBV19 and TRBJ1-5): DGGITQSPKYLFRKEGQNVTLSCEQNLNHDAMYWYRQDPGQGLRLIYYSQIVNDFQKGDIAEGYSVSREKKESFPLTVTSAQKNPTAFYLCASRDFNQPQHFGDGTRLSIL.

This clonotype was seen ten or more times. This sequence joins TRBV28 and TRBJ2-2; D is undetermined. Germline V gene lookup returns CDR1 MDHEN and CDR2 SYDVKM. V lost 4 bases to trimming and J lost 0 bases, with 6 bases between them. This CDR3 comprises 14 residues. The CDR3 coding sequence is TGTGCCAGCAGTTGGACGTCGAACACCGGGGAGCTGTTTTTT. Amino acid sequence: CASSWTSNTGELFF.

This clonotype was seen ten or more times. This rearrangement joins TRBV7-8 to TRBJ2-4; either TRBD1 or TRBD2 may supply D (5 bases each). Germline CDR1 is SGHVS and CDR2 is FQNEAQ. The CDR3 is made up of 15 amino acids. V lost 1 base and J lost 3, with 10 bases in between. CDR3 DNA: TGTGCCAGCAGCTTAGGGGGGAACTACAAAAACATTCAGTACTTC. Its translation: CASSLGGNYKNIQYF.

This clonotype was seen a single time. A much larger clone is a single base away; this may be a read error. This chain joins TRBV12-3 or TRBV12-4 and TRBJ2-1, with D unclear. The CDR3 loop spans 13 amino acids. The CDR3 protein is CASSPNSYNEHFF. The CDR3 region has the DNA TGTGCCAGCAGTCCCAACTCCTACAATGAGCATTTCTTC.

On this clonotype itself: The conserved final phenylalanine or tryptophan is absent from the CDR3, which likely points to a read error. This chain joins TRBV7-9 and TRBJ2-7, with TRBD1 as a possible D gene (6 bases). Germline CDR1 and CDR2: SEHNR and FQNEAQ (reference sequence). The V end was cut by 2 bases, the J end by 4 bases, with 15 bases between. CDR3 length: 15 residues. The CDR3 nucleotides are TGTGCCAGCAGCTTATCGCAGGGGCTTTATTACGAGCAGTACTAC. Encoded protein: CASSLSQGLYYEQYY.

About this clonotype: A clone one base away is much larger, so this may be a read error. The chain recombines TRBV29-1 with TRBJ1-1; D remains ambiguous. V dropped 6 bases and J dropped 3 bases, with 11 bases sitting between them. The CDR3 sequence is 12 residues long. Germline CDR1 and CDR2: SQVTM and ANQGSEA. CDR3 DNA: TGCAGCGTGAAGGAAGCGGACACTGAAGCTTTCTTT. Protein: CSVKEADTEAFF.

The chain links TRBV6-2 or TRBV6-3 to TRBJ2-7, with a tentative D call TRBD2 (6 bases). V dropped 5 bases and J dropped 4 bases, with 24 bases sitting between them. From germline, CDR1 is MNHEY and CDR2 SVGEGT. This CDR3 contains 17 residues. CDR3 coding DNA: TGTGCCAGCAGTGCCCGGGTTTTTTCCGCTAGCGTGTACGAGCAGTACTTC. Its translation: CASSARVFSASVYEQYF.

On this clonotype: This may stem from a read error, because a much larger clone lies one nucleotide away. The CDR3 loop is CASSHPLQLVEQCF. As DNA, the CDR3 is TGTGCCAGCAGCCATCCCCTACAGCTGGTAGAGCAGTGCTTC. J is TRBJ2-7 and V is TRBV6-2 or TRBV6-3, with D unresolved. CDR3 length equals 14 residues. The germline CDR1 and CDR2 sequences are MNHEY and SVGEGT.

This clonotype showed up just a few times. The genes are TRBV5-1 and TRBJ1-2; D remains ambiguous. The CDR3 length is 15 residues. Germline V lookup: CDR1 SGHRS, CDR2 YFSETQ. V was clipped by 0 bases and J by 2 bases, with 11 bases between them. The CDR3 DNA reads as TGCGCCAGCAGCTTGGAATCTCGGGGAAACTATGGCTACACCTTC. As protein: CASSLESRGNYGYTF.

This clonotype was observed at least ten times. This chain uses TRBV5-1 with TRBJ2-7; D may be TRBD1 (5 bases). The germline V gene encodes CDR1 SGHRS and CDR2 YFSETQ. This CDR3 has 16 residues. The V end lost 2 bases, the J end lost 0 bases, and 15 bases lay between the germline ends. CDR3 sequence reads: CASSFLTASSSYEQYF. CDR3 bases: TGCGCCAGCAGCTTTCTGACAGCGTCGAGCTCCTACGAGCAGTACTTC.